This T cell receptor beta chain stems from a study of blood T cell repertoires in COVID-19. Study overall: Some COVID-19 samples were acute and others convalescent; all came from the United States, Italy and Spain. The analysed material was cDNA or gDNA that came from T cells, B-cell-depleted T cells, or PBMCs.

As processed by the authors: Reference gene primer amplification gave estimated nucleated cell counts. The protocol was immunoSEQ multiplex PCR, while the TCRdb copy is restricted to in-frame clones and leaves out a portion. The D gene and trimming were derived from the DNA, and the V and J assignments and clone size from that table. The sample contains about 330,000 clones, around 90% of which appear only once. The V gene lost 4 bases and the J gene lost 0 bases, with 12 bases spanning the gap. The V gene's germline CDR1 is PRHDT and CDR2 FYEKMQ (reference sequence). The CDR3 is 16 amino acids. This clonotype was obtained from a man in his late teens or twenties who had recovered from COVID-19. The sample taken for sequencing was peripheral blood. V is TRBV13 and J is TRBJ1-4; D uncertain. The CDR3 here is CASSSSDFATNEKLFF. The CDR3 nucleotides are TGTGCCAGCAGCTCCTCAGACTTCGCAACTAATGAAAAACTGTTTTTT.